The T cell receptor (beta chain) under discussion was sequenced for a study of shared clonotypes between healthy human individuals. The CDR3 consists of 15 residues. V lost 6 bases and J lost 0, with 11 bases in between. Deep-level settings were used for running the assay. Only in-frame clones appear in the TCRdb table, and some are missing; sequencing was by immunoSEQ multiplex PCR. The sample has 2 million to 2.5 million clones, 85% to 95% seen once. As to this clone: Its target is not known.

Study findings and constraints: Despite large depth, rarefaction showed incomplete sorted-subset sequencing.

The receptor's source is a man between 18 and 29 years old in good health. Some clones in this sample may be carry-over from other donors' samples. The rearrangement joins TRBV23-1 to TRBJ2-2, with unresolved D. TRBV23-1 is given ORF status, its function remaining uncertain. The sequenced sample was naive CD4+ T cells from PBMCs. Subset defined: CD45RA+ positively selected. The CDR3 sequence is CASSPIGSNTGELFF. CDR3 DNA: TGCGCCAGCAGCCCCATCGGGTCGAACACCGGGGAGCTGTTTTTT.